This T cell receptor beta chain came from a study of shared clonotypes between healthy human individuals. Notes on the study in general: Compared with memory subsets, naive subsets generally had larger estimated richness. Since donors were few, the genetic and exposure-history diversity represented was limited. Clonotypes not shared had lower generation probabilities than those common to all four donors. The authors sampled blood alone, and tissue repertoires likely differ.

Concerning this clone: Antigen unknown.

The table came from immunoSEQ multiplex PCR; TCRdb's copy has only in-frame clones and leaves some out. The sample has approximately 620,000 clones, more than 95% seen once; the top ten hold 0.055% to 0.07%. V lost 1 base, J lost 5 bases, and 3 bases lay in between. The CDR3 runs 11 residues. Germline CDR1 SGHKS, CDR2 YYEKEE (reference sequence). This receptor was identified in a woman younger than 45 in good health. Source material: naive CD4+ T cells sorted from blood. Subset reported: CD45RA+ positively selected. This chain connects TRBV5-5 to TRBJ2-5; D remains unclear. The DNA of the CDR3 is TGTGCCAGCAGCTTGTCGGAGACCCAGTACTTC. Protein product: CASSLSETQYF.